The 20 T cell receptor beta chains in this list originate from one sample, sequenced in a study of tumor and adjacent non-tumor tissue in lung cancer. No cell sorting was done before RNA was extracted from the tissue. A modified ARM-PCR protocol with three rounds of nested PCR amplified TCRbeta. TCRdb processed the multiplex PCR reads anew with MiXCR; each CDR3 protein has one entry. The data show over 60,000 distinct CDR3 sequences, with around 78% seen just once and roughly 28% held by the top ten. The source material was lung tumor tissue. These receptors were obtained from a man aged 60 to 75 with non-small cell lung cancer.

The V and J genes are TRBV20-1 and TRBJ1-2; D is unresolved. CDR1 and CDR2 (germline): DFQATT, SNEGSKA (reference sequence). Trimming stripped 8 bases from V and 5 bases from J, with 18 bases between. The CDR3 length is 13 residues. The CDR3 DNA reads TGCAGTACACGTATGGGAGCCCTTTATGGCTACACCTTC. This translates into CSTRMGALYGYTF.

V usage is TRBV6-4 and J usage is TRBJ2-5, with a weak D call TRBD1 (6 bases). The CDR3 covers 13 residues. Germline CDR1 MRHNA, CDR2 SNTAGT. The germline V and J ends were trimmed by 11 bases and 3 bases, with 16 bases remaining between them. The CDR3 sequence: CAVSRTAEETQYF. In DNA form, the CDR3 reads TGTGCCGTTAGTAGGACAGCCGAAGAGACCCAGTACTTC.

There are many counts of this clonotype. The CDR3 protein is CAWKRAGNTGELFF. CDR3 DNA: TGTGCCTGGAAGCGAGCTGGGAACACCGGGGAGCTGTTTTTT. V gene TRBV30 combines with J gene TRBJ2-2, with no clear D. V was pared by 4 bases and J by 1 base, with 10 bases between. The germline CDR1 and CDR2 sequences are GTSNPN and SVGIG (reference sequence). This CDR3 is 14 amino acids long. The full variable domain, completed using reference TRBV30 and TRBJ2-2, is SQTIHQWPATLVQPVGSPLSLECTVEGTSNPNLYWYRQAAGRGLQLLFYSVGIGQISSEVPQNLSASRPQDRQFILSSKKLLLSDSGFYLCAWKRAGNTGELFFGEGSRLTVL.

The chain couples TRBV5-1 to TRBJ2-4; tentative D call: TRBD1 (7 bases). This CDR3 region has 17 residues. Germline assignment: CDR1 SGHRS and CDR2 YFSETQ. The V end lost 4 bases, the J end lost 0 bases, and 17 bases lay between the germline ends. The CDR3 loop is CASSRGGTVLAKNIQYF. The CDR3 DNA reads as TGCGCCAGCAGCCGTGGCGGGACAGTTCTAGCCAAAAACATTCAGTACTTC.

Turning to this clonotype: The CDR3 carries no conserved terminal phenylalanine or tryptophan, so it likely arises from a read error. The gene calls are TRBV6-1 and TRBJ1-5; no definite D call. Germline V gene data show CDR1 as MNHNS and CDR2 as SASEGT. Trimming removed 7 bases from V and 11 bases from J, with 18 bases in between. The CDR3 covers 13 residues. In DNA, the CDR3 is TGTGCCAGCAAAGGAATCGGTAATAAGACCCAGCATCTT. This encodes CASKGIGNKTQHL.

About this clonotype itself: A read error is likely, as this CDR3 ends without the conserved phenylalanine or tryptophan. V usage is TRBV6-1 and J usage is TRBJ2-3; perhaps TRBD2 as D (6 bases). V lost 10 bases, J lost 2 bases, and 19 bases lay in between. The CDR3 is made up of 15 amino acids. CDR1 and CDR2 from the germline V gene are MNHNS and SASEGT. As DNA, the CDR3 is TGTGCCACCTCTGGTGCGGGAACCCACACAGATACGCAGTATCTT. It specifies CATSGAGTHTDTQYL.

With regard to this clonotype: Its ends do not fully match the called genes, so a read error is possible. The chain carries TRBV5-6 and TRBJ1-2; no clear D. The length of the CDR3 is 15 residues. Germline V gives CDR1 SGHDT, CDR2 YYEEEE. The chain's CDR3 is CANSGATGINYGYTF. The CDR3 nucleotides are TGTGCCAACAGCGGCGCGACTGGGATTAACTATGGCTATACCTTC.

This clonotype occurred once. This is likely a read error, given that the CDR3 carries no conserved phenylalanine or tryptophan at its end. It is unclear where the CDR3 begins or ends on the DNA, so no DNA is shown, and the CDR3 is as TCRdb lists it. J is TRBJ1-5 and V is TRBV6-6. CDR1 is MNHNY and CDR2 is SVGAGI in the germline V gene (reference sequence). The length of the CDR3 is 15 amino acids, counting both ends. The CDR3 loop reads CVSKGGIRSNQPQHL.

In this sample, this clonotype turned up many times. This chain uses TRBV24-1 with TRBJ2-7; no clear D. The CDR3 runs to 12 residues. V was trimmed by 5 bases and J by 3 bases, leaving 7 bases between them. Germline CDR1 reads KGHDR; CDR2 reads SFDVKD. The chain's CDR3 is CATSVDDYEQYF. CDR3 bases: TGTGCCACCAGTGTGGATGACTACGAGCAGTACTTC.

Remarks on this clonotype: One end of the junction does not line up with germline, which may come from a read error. In DNA, the CDR3 is TGTGTCAGCAGCGTACCTCGGACTGAAGCTTTCTTT. It codes for CVSSVPRTEAFF. This rearrangement joins TRBV5-6 to TRBJ1-1; no clear D. This CDR3 comprises 12 residues. The germline CDR1 and CDR2 sequences are SGHDT and YYEEEE.

Details on this clonotype: Here the CDR3 omits its conserved ending phenylalanine or tryptophan, so a read error is the likely source. The chain uses TRBV10-3 and TRBJ2-1, with TRBD2 as a possible D gene (7 bases). The J call could be wrong; TRBJ2-7 is a better fit for the DNA end. Germline V lookup: CDR1 ENHRY, CDR2 SYGVKD. This CDR3 has 15 amino acids. The CDR3 spells CAIRSGEGSYNEQYL. CDR3 in DNA: TGTGCCATCAGGTCAGGGGAGGGGTCCTACAATGAGCAGTACTTG.

In this sample, this clonotype turned up once. CDR3 loop: CSAFRDRGHNQPQHF. CDR3 nucleotides: TGCAGTGCTTTCCGGGACAGGGGGCATAATCAGCCCCAGCATTTT. The chain joins TRBV20-1 to TRBJ1-5; 12 bases map to TRBD1. Germline V gene sequence: CDR1 DFQATT, CDR2 SNEGSKA (reference sequence). J was trimmed by 4 bases and V by 5 bases; bases with no gene match: 6. The CDR3 sequence is 15 residues long.

There are a few counts of this clonotype. A clone one base away is much larger, so this may be a read error. The V gene is TRBV10-3, the J gene TRBJ2-1; D is perhaps TRBD1 or TRBD2 (5 bases each). Germline-derived CDR1 and CDR2 are ENHRY and SYGVKD. The CDR3 sequence is 13 residues long. The DNA for the CDR3 is TGTACCATCAGTGGGGACGGCACGAATGAGCAGTTCTTC. Protein product: CTISGDGTNEQFF.

On this clonotype itself: One end of the junction fails to match germline, which may point to a read error. This chain links TRBV10-3 with TRBJ1-3; D is uncertain. Germline V gene sequence: CDR1 ENHRY, CDR2 SYGVKD. The CDR3 extends over 14 amino acids. This CDR3 is CVTFGGSSGNTIYF. CDR3 nucleotides: TGTGTCACCTTCGGCGGATCCTCTGGAAACACCATTTATTTT.

A note on this clonotype: At one boundary the junction diverges from the germline segment, which might be a read error. The chain uses TRBV6-1 and TRBJ1-5, with D uncertain. Germline CDR1 and CDR2: MNHNS and SASEGT. The length of the CDR3 is 14 residues. CDR3 amino acids: CASSWDLGIQPQHF. The CDR3 region has the DNA TGTGCCAGCAGTTGGGATTTAGGCATTCAGCCCCAACATTTT.

This clonotype was picked up one time. Possible read error: a much larger clone is one base away. Given the absence of the conserved phenylalanine or tryptophan at the CDR3 end, a read error is likely. The chain uses TRBV11-3 and TRBJ2-1; D assignment may be TRBD1 or TRBD2 (5 bases each). Germline CDR1 and CDR2: SGHNT and YENEEA. V was shortened by 5 bases and J by 9 bases, with 14 bases between the two germline ends. This CDR3 spans 13 amino acids. In nucleotides, the CDR3 is TGTGCCAGCAGCCAGGCCACGGGGACTGAGCAGTTCTTG. Translated, it gives CASSQATGTEQFL.

The chain is built from TRBV29-1 and TRBJ2-7; D is possibly TRBD2 (5 bases). There are 11 residues in the CDR3. The ends were cut back, 4 bases at V and 8 bases at J, with 12 bases in the middle. The germline V gene has CDR1 SQVTM and CDR2 ANQGSEA. The CDR3 here is CSVGLINKQYF. The DNA for the CDR3 is TGCAGCGTTGGACTAATAAACAAGCAGTACTTC.

Notes on this clonotype: One junction end does not reproduce the germline sequence, and a read error may be involved. V and J are TRBV30 and TRBJ2-1; no clear D. The CDR3 has 12 residues. Germline CDR1 reads GTSNPN; CDR2 reads SVGIG (reference sequence). The CDR3 sequence: CAWCVEDNEQFF. As DNA, the CDR3 is TGTGCCTGGTGTGTCGAAGACAATGAGCAGTTCTTC.

The chain employs TRBV16 and TRBJ1-1, with D hard to call. Looked up from germline, CDR1 is KGHSY and CDR2 is FQNENV. V lost 4 bases and J lost 1, with 10 bases in between. The CDR3 covers 14 residues. In DNA form, the CDR3 reads TGTGCCAGCAGCCGATCGAAGGAGAACACTGAAGCTTTCTTT. It yields the protein CASSRSKENTEAFF.

This clonotype came up once. The chain has TRBV5-1 and TRBJ2-7; 7 bases match TRBD2. This CDR3 has 15 residues. V trimming: 0 bases; J trimming: 2 bases; junction bases outside the gene matches: 5. The germline V gene encodes CDR1 SGHRS and CDR2 YFSETQ. CDR3 bases: TGCGCCAGCAGCTTGGGGTCTAGCGGAGCCTACGAGCAGTACTTC. It is translated as CASSLGSSGAYEQYF. Together with reference TRBV5-1 and TRBJ2-7, the CDR3 gives the full variable domain: KAGVTQTPRYLIKTRGQQVTLSCSPISGHRSVSWYQQTPGQGLQFLFEYFSETQRNKGNFPGRFSGRQFSNSRSEMNVSTLELGDSALYLCASSLGSSGAYEQYFGPGTRLTVT.